The entry that follows covers one T cell receptor (beta chain) sequence. Its antigen is currently not known. Per-nucleotide qualities are absent, and no much larger clonotype sits a single base away. The CDR3 sequence holds 17 residues, the cysteine and phenylalanine included. Left in the record is the CDR3 DNA by itself, 51 bases read in frame from the first base. The germline V gene (reference sequence) yields SEHNR for CDR1 and FQNEAQ for CDR2. V loses 5 bases at its end and J loses 2 bases; junction bases beyond the gene matches: 10. These data originate in a study of pediatric ulcerative colitis (dated by TCRdb to about 2019). In the study overall: Among the ulcerative colitis patients, about seven had pancolitis and two had left-sided colitis, and histology in every patient was consistent with ulcerative colitis. From nine newly diagnosed, treatment-naive pediatric ulcerative colitis patients and a few non-IBD control children, paired blood and rectal samples were collected. Using the Pediatric Ulcerative Colitis Activity Index, a couple of patients were classed as having mild disease, several as having moderate disease and three as having acute severe colitis. Study-wide findings and limitations: Controls, mild-moderate and acute severe colitis patients were separated by rectal repertoire features, and reduced rectal diversity due to clonal expansions was observed in acute severe colitis. For technical reasons, blood samples from a couple of patients gave substantially fewer templates, and these samples were excluded from the blood-rectal overlap analysis. Repertoires were derived from total lymphocyte DNA, so rare subsets such as regulatory T cells may have patterns not reflected. A couple of rectal CDR3 clonotypes were found in every ulcerative colitis patient but in no control. Compared with controls, ulcerative colitis patients showed significantly higher autologous blood-rectal clonal overlap, a finding that suggests increased T cell trafficking to inflamed tissue. The healthy control group was small, consisting of only a handful of individuals.

Through the immunoSEQ TRB Survey service, multiplex V and J primers were used to amplify rearranged CDR3 beta regions from genomic DNA. To keep sequencing depth equal across samples, survey-level depth of up to 500,000 reads per sample was applied. Libraries were purified, pooled and sequenced on Illumina technology. Concerning the study's data processing: Productive clonality, sample overlap, pairwise scatters, CDR3 beta length, V/D/J gene usage and productiveness were all assessed with the immunoSEQ online tools. Calculated diversity was defined as the number of unique rearrangements divided by total templates times 100, and Shannon and Simpson indices were additionally computed. Principal component analysis used the R prcomp function and ggbiplot package on Z-score normalized data. Morisita's index was used to quantify the clonal overlap between blood and rectum within each subject. This is the immuneACCESS table as TCRdb keeps it, with only in-frame sequences that have V and J called. A part of the clones is gone; compared with another copy, unresolved V genes explain less than half, and the rest is unexplained. From that table come the V and J calls and clone size; the DNA was used to work out D and trimming. For this sample there are roughly 64,000 clones; 80% to 90% appear just once. The ten largest account for 3% to 4.5% of the sample.

Before the diagnostic colonoscopy, none of the ulcerative colitis patients had been given immunosuppressive medication. A blood sample was obtained concurrently with the colonoscopy. The Wizard kit (Promega) was used to extract genomic DNA from the blood and intestinal samples. The chain joins TRBV7-9 to TRBJ2-3; TRBD2 matches 10 bases in the middle. The sequenced material came from blood. The TCR was taken from a boy between 10 and 17 years old with severe ulcerative colitis. The bases are TGTGCCAGCAGCCCCAGCGGGGGGGGAGGCACCACAGATACGCAGTATTTT. Its protein is CASSPSGGGGTTDTQYF.